The rows below give T cell receptor beta chains drawn from one sample of a study of blood T cell repertoires in COVID-19. Data came from immunoSEQ multiplex PCR; TCRdb stores just in-frame clones and leaves some out. The sample records 150,000 or so clones, around 90% being singletons. Sequenced input: PBMCs or T cells enriched from blood (not recorded which). The receptors were gathered from a woman in her forties who had been exposed to COVID-19. Each CDR3 is given without its conserved first and last residue. The size of a clone is reported for some rows only, either as once, few or many, or as a class for expanded clones.

J,V,size,CDR3
TRBJ2-7,TRBV3-1/TRBV3-2,-,ASSQVGVAGVGEQY
TRBJ1-5,TRBV18,-,ASSEDSASNQPQH
TRBJ2-1,TRBV7-2,-,ASSYGLAGGSNEQF
TRBJ2-2,TRBV6-2/TRBV6-3,once,ASSYVNSGFGGELF
TRBJ1-5,TRBV27,-,ASRTGGGHSNQPQH
TRBJ2-7,TRBV28,few,ASFTWGVSYEQY
TRBJ2-3,TRBV28,once,ASRGLAPAMNTDTQY
TRBJ1-1,TRBV10-3,-,ASGGGLNTEAF
TRBJ1-5,TRBV2,-,ASSPDRGGQPQH
TRBJ2-3,TRBV6-4,-,ASSSGRATDTQY
TRBJ2-2,TRBV4-1,-,ASSQATDTGELF
TRBJ1-2,TRBV7-9,few,ASSPYVGGDGYT
TRBJ1-2,TRBV19,-,ASTFRQQYGYT
TRBJ2-2,TRBV27,-,ASSLSSTGFPGELF
TRBJ2-1,TRBV18,-,ASSPPGLPNEQF
TRBJ2-7,TRBV3-1/TRBV3-2,-,ASSFELKQY
TRBJ1-5,TRBV29-1,-,SVLTPYSNQPQH
TRBJ2-5,TRBV5-1,few,ASSGLPGEYQETQY
TRBJ2-2,TRBV5-1,-,ASSFTVNANTGELF
TRBJ1-1,TRBV5-1,-,ASSVTGVRNTEAF